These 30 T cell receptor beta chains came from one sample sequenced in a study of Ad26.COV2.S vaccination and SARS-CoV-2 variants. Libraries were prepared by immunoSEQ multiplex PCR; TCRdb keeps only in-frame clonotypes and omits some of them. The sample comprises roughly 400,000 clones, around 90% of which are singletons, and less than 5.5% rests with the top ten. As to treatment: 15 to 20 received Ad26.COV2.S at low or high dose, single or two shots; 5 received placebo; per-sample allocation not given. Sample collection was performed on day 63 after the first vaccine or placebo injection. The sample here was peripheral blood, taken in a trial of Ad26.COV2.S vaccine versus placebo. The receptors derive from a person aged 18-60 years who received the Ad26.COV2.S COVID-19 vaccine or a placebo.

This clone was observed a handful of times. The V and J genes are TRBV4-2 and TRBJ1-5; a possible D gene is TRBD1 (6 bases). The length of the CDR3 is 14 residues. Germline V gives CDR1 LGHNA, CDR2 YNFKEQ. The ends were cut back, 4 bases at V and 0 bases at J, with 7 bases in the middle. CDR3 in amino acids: CASSRQDSNQPQHF. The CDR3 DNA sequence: TGTGCCAGCAGCCGACAGGATAGCAATCAGCCCCAGCATTTT.

CDR3 residues: CASSEGGISYEQYF. CDR3 coding DNA: TGTGCCAGCAGCGAGGGGGGGATTTCCTACGAGCAGTACTTC. This chain uses TRBV5-4 with TRBJ2-7, with D tentatively TRBD2 (7 bases). The CDR3 consists of 14 residues. CDR1 SGHNT and CDR2 YYREEE come from the germline V gene (reference sequence). V was trimmed by 4 bases and J by 1 base, leaving 12 bases between them.

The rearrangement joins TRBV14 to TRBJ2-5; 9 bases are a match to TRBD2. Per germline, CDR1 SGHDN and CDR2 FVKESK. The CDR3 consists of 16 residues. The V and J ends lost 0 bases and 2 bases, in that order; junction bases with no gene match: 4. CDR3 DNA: TGTGCCAGCAGCCAAGACACTCTAGCGGGGCAAGAGACCCAGTACTTC. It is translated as CASSQDTLAGQETQYF.

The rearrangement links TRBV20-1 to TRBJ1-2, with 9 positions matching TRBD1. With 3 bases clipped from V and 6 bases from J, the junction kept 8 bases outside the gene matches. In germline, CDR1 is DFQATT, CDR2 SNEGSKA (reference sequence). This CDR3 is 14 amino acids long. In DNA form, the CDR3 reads TGCAGTGCTAGTAAGGGGGACAGGGTCGATGGCTACACCTTC. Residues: CSASKGDRVDGYTF.

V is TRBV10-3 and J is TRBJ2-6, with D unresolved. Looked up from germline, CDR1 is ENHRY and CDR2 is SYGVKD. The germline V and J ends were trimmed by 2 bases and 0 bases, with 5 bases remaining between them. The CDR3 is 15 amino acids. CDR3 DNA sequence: TGTGCCATCAGTGAGGACACCTCTGGGGCCAACGTCCTGACTTTC. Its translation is CAISEDTSGANVLTF.

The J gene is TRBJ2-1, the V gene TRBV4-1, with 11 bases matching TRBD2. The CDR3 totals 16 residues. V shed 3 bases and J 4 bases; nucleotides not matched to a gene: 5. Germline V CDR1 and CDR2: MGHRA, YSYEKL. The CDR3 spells CASSHQTSGIYNEQFF. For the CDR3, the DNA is TGCGCCAGCAGCCACCAGACTAGCGGGATTTACAATGAGCAGTTCTTC.

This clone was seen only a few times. The chain's CDR3 is CASSRTNSPLHF. The CDR3 DNA is TGTGCCAGCAGTCGTACTAATTCACCCCTCCACTTT. This chain uses TRBV27 with TRBJ1-6; D gene ambiguous. This CDR3 has 12 residues. V was trimmed by 5 bases and J by 6 bases, leaving 5 bases between them. The germline V gene encodes CDR1 MNHEY and CDR2 SMNVEV (reference sequence).

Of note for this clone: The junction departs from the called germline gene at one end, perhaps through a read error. This CDR3 reads CASSSPPLGGRASHEQYF. In DNA form, the CDR3 reads TGTGCCAGCAGCTCACCTCCCCTTGGCGGGAGGGCCTCCCACGAGCAGTACTTC. The chain couples TRBV9 to TRBJ2-7; 9 bases line up with TRBD2. This CDR3 has 18 residues. The germline V gene has CDR1 SGDLS and CDR2 YYNGEE. Variable domain in full (rest from reference TRBV9 and TRBJ2-7): DSGVTQTPKHLITATGQRVTLRCSPRSGDLSVYWYQQSLDQGLQFLIQYYNGEERAKGNILERFSAQQFPDLHSELNLSSLELGDSALYFCASSSPPLGGRASHEQYFGPGTRLTVT.

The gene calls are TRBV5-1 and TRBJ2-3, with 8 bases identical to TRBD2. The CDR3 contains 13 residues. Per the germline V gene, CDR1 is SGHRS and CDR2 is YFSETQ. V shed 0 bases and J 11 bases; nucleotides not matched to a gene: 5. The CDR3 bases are TGCGCCAGCAGCTTGGCTGCCGGGAGGGAGCAGTATTTT. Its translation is CASSLAAGREQYF. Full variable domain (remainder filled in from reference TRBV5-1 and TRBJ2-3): KAGVTQTPRYLIKTRGQQVTLSCSPISGHRSVSWYQQTPGQGLQFLFEYFSETQRNKGNFPGRFSGRQFSNSRSEMNVSTLELGDSALYLCASSLAAGREQYFGPGTRLTVL.

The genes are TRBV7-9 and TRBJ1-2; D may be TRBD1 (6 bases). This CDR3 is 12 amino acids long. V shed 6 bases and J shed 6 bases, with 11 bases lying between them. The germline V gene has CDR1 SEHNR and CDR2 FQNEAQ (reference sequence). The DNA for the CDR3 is TGTGCCAGCAGATCTACAGGGAATGGCTACACCTTC. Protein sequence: CASRSTGNGYTF.

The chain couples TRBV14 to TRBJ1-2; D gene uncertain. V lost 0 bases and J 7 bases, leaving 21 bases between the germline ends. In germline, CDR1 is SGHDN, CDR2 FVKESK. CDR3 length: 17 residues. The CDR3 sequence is CASSQDLGLRESFGYTF. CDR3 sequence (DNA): TGTGCCAGCAGCCAAGATCTAGGTTTAAGGGAATCGTTTGGCTACACCTTC.

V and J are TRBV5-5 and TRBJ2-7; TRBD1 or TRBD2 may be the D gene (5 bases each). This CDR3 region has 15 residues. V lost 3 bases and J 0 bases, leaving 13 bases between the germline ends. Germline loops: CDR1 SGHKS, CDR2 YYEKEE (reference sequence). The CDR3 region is CASSSMGTASYEQYF. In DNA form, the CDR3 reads TGTGCCAGCAGCTCAATGGGGACGGCCTCCTACGAGCAGTACTTC.

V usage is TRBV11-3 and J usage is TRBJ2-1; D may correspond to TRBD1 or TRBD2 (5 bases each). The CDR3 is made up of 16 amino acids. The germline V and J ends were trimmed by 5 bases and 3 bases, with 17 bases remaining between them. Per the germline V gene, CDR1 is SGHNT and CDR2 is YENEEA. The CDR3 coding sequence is TGTGCCAGCAGCCACGGGGCCCGTCGGGTCTACAATGAGCAGTTCTTC. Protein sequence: CASSHGARRVYNEQFF.

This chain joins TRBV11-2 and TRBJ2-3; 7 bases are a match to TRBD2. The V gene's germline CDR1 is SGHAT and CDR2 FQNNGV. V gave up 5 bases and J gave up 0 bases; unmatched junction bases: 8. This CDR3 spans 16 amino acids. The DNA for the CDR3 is TGTGCCAGCAGCCCTTTAGCGGGCCTTAGCACAGATACGCAGTATTTT. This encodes CASSPLAGLSTDTQYF.

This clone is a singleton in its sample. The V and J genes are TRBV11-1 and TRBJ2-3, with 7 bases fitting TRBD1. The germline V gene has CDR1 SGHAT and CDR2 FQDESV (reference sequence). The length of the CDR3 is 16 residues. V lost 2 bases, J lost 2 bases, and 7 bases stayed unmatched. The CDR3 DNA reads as TGTGCCAGCAGCTTACTCGGACAGGCTACCACAGATACGCAGTATTTT. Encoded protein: CASSLLGQATTDTQYF.

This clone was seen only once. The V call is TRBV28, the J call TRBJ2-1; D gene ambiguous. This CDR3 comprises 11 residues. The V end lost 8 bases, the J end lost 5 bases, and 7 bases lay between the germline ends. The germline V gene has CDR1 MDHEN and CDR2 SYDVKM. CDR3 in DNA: TGTGCCAGCGTAACCAACAATGAGCAGTTCTTC. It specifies CASVTNNEQFF.

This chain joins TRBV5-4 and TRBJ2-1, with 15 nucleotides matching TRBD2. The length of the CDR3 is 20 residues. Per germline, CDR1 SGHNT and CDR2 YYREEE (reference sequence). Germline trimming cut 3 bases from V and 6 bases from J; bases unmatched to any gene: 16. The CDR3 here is CASSSQTGTSGRSTPNEQFF. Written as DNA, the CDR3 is TGTGCCAGCAGCTCCCAAACCGGGACTAGCGGGAGGAGCACCCCCAATGAGCAGTTCTTC.

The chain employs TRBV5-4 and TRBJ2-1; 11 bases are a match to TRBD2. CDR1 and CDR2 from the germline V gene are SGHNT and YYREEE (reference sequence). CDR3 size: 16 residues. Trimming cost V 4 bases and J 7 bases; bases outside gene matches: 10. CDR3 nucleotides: TGTGCCAGCAGCCTCGGGGTAGCGGGAGGGTATAATGAGCAGTTCTTC. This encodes CASSLGVAGGYNEQFF.

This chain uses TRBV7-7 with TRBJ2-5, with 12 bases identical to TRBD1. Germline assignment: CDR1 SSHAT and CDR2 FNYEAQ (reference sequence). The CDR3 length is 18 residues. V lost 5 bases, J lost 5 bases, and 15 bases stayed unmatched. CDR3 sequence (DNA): TGTGCCAGCAGCCCAAAACCCCGGGACAGGGGGCTTAAGGAGACCCAGTACTTC. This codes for CASSPKPRDRGLKETQYF.

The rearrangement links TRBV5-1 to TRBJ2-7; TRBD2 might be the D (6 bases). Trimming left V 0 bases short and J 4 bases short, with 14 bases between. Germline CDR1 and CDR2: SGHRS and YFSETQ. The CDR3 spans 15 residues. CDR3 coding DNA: TGCGCCAGCAGCTTGGATGGGGGGAGATCATACGAGCAGTACTTC. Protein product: CASSLDGGRSYEQYF.

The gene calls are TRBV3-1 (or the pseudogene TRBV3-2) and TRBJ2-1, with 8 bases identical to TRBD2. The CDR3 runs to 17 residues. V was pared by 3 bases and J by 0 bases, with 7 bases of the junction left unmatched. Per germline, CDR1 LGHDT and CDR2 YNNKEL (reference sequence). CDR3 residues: CASSHGLAGSSYNEQFF. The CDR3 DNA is TGTGCCAGCAGCCATGGACTAGCAGGGAGCTCCTACAATGAGCAGTTCTTC.

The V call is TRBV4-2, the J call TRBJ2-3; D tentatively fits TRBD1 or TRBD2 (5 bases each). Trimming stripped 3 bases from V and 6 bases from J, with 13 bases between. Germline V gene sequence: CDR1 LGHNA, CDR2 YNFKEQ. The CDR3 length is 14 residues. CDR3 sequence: CASSQALGTDTQYF. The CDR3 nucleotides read TGTGCCAGCAGCCAGGCCTTGGGGACGGATACGCAGTATTTT.

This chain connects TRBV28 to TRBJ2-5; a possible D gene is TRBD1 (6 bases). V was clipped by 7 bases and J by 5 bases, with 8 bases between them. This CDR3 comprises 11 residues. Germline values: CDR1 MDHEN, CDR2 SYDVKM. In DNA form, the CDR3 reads TGTGCCAGCATCCAGGGGGAGACCCAGTACTTC. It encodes CASIQGETQYF.

CDR3 sequence reads: CASSLARTGGPYEQYF. The DNA for the CDR3 is TGTGCCAGCAGCTTGGCTAGGACAGGGGGCCCCTACGAGCAGTACTTC. V usage is TRBV5-5 and J usage is TRBJ2-7; 11 nucleotides align to TRBD1. The CDR3 runs to 16 residues. The ends lost 0 bases at V and 2 bases at J; junction bases unmatched: 4. The germline V gene has CDR1 SGHKS and CDR2 YYEKEE (reference sequence).

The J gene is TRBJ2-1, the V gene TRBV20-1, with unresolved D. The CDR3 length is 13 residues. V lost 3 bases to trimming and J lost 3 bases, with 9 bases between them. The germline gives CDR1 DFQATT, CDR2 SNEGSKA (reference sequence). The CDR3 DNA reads TGCAGTGCTAGTCTGTCTTTCTACAATGAGCAGTTCTTC. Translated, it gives CSASLSFYNEQFF.

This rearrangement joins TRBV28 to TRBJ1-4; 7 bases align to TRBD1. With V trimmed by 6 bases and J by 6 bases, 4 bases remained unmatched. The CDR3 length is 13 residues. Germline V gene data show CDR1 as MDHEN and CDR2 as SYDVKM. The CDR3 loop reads CASRPGGDEKLFF. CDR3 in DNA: TGTGCCAGCAGACCAGGGGGGGATGAAAAACTGTTTTTT.

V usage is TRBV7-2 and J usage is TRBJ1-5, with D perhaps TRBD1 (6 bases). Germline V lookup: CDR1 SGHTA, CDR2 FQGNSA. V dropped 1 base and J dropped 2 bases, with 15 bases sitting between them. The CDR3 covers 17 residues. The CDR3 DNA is TGTGCCAGCAGCTTAGAGGCGGGCAGGGGTGGCAATCAGCCCCAGCATTTT. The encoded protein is CASSLEAGRGGNQPQHF.

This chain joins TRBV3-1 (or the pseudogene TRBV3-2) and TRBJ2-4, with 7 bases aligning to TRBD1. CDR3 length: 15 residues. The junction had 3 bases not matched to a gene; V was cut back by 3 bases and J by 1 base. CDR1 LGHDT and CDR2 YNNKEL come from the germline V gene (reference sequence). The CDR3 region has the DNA TGTGCCAGCAGCCAGGGGACAGCGGCCAAAAACATTCAGTACTTC. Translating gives CASSQGTAAKNIQYF.

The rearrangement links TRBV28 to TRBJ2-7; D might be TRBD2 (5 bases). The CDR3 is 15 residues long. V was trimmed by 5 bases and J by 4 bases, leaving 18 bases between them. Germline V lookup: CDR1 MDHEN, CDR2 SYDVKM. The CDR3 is CASSPRTERNYEQYF. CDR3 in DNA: TGTGCCAGCAGTCCCCGGACGGAGCGGAATTACGAGCAGTACTTC.

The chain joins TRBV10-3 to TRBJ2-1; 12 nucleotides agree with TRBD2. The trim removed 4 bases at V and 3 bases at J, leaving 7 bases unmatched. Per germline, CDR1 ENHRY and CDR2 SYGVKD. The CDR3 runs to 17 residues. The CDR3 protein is CAISGTPTSGSYNEQFF. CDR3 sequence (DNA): TGTGCCATCAGTGGGACCCCGACTAGCGGGAGCTACAATGAGCAGTTCTTC.